This TCR beta chain was found in a study of blood T cell repertoires in COVID-19. About the study: Samples taken during acute and convalescent COVID-19 were collected in the United States, Italy and Spain. From T cells, B-cell-depleted T cells, or PBMCs came the material, which was cDNA or gDNA.

Per the authors' pipeline: Estimation of nucleated cell counts was performed using reference gene primer amplification. TCRdb's table, derived via immunoSEQ multiplex PCR, lists solely in-frame clones and lacks some. The V and J calls and the clone size are those of that table, but D and trimming were determined from the DNA. The sample contains roughly 80,000 clones, around 88% of which appear only once. Germline CDR1 is SGHTA and CDR2 is FQGNSA. The V gene end was trimmed by 2 bases and the J gene end by 6 bases; junction bases not matched to a gene: 7. The CDR3 is 16 residues long. Sequenced input: peripheral blood. This chain links TRBV7-2 with TRBJ1-4; 9 bases map to TRBD1. The receptor was isolated from a woman older than 75 with acute or convalescent COVID-19. The CDR3 DNA reads as TGTGCCAGCAGCTTATTGCTGACAGGGGGTCATGAAAAACTGTTTTTT. As protein: CASSLLLTGGHEKLFF.